Listed below are T cell receptor beta chains from one sample, sequenced in a study of blood T cell repertoires in COVID-19. Sequencing used immunoSEQ multiplex PCR; TCRdb keeps in-frame clones, though not all of them. The profile shows fewer than 200,000 clones, roughly 80% of them singletons. The sample was PBMCs or T cells enriched from blood (not recorded which). The receptors were sampled from a middle-aged man who had recovered from COVID-19. CDR3s include the opening cysteine and the closing phenylalanine or tryptophan. The D gene is left open where the match is weak. Some rows mark clone size as missing; the rest say once, few, many or name a class of expanded clone.

DNA	CDR3	V	size	D	length	J
TGTGCCAGCAGCTCCCACAGGGGGGACACTGAAGCTTTCTTT	CASSSHRGDTEAFF	TRBV9	-	TRBD1	14	TRBJ1-1
TGTGCCAGCAGCCCATCCGGGACTCCTCTCGGCTACACCTTC	CASSPSGTPLGYTF	TRBV3-1/TRBV3-2	-	-	14	TRBJ1-2
TGTGCCACCAGCAAGACTCGCGGGCCCGGGGAGCTGTTTTTT	CATSKTRGPGELFF	TRBV15	once	-	14	TRBJ2-2
TGTGCCAGCAGTGCTACAGGGGGCAGGAGCAATCAGCCCCAGCATTTT	CASSATGGRSNQPQHF	TRBV6-1	-	TRBD1	16	TRBJ1-5
TGTGCCAGCAGTTCAATTAGCGGGGCCCCGGGAGATACGCAGTATTTT	CASSSISGAPGDTQYF	TRBV6-2/TRBV6-3	-	TRBD2	16	TRBJ2-3
TGTGCCAGCAGTTCGGTGACGACAGGGTACTATGGCTACACCTTC	CASSSVTTGYYGYTF	TRBV27	-	TRBD1	15	TRBJ1-2
TGCGCCAGCACCCCGGACTCATCCACCGGGGAGCTGTTTTTT	CASTPDSSTGELFF	TRBV5-1	few	-	14	TRBJ2-2
TGTGCCACCAGGAACCGTGGCCAGGGGATTTCTTTGGGTGACAACGTCCTGACTTTC	CATRNRGQGISLGDNVLTF	TRBV7-9	-	-	19	TRBJ2-6
TGTGCCAGCTCATTGCAAGGACAGGCCGGGGAGCTGTTTTTT	CASSLQGQAGELFF	TRBV18	-	TRBD1	14	TRBJ2-2
TGTGCCAGCCGACCACTGGGGGGGCCGCAAGAGACCCAGTACTTC	CASRPLGGPQETQYF	TRBV18	-	-	15	TRBJ2-5
TGTGCCAGCAGTGAAGCCTGGACAGCCTATGGCTACACCTTC	CASSEAWTAYGYTF	TRBV6-1	-	-	14	TRBJ1-2